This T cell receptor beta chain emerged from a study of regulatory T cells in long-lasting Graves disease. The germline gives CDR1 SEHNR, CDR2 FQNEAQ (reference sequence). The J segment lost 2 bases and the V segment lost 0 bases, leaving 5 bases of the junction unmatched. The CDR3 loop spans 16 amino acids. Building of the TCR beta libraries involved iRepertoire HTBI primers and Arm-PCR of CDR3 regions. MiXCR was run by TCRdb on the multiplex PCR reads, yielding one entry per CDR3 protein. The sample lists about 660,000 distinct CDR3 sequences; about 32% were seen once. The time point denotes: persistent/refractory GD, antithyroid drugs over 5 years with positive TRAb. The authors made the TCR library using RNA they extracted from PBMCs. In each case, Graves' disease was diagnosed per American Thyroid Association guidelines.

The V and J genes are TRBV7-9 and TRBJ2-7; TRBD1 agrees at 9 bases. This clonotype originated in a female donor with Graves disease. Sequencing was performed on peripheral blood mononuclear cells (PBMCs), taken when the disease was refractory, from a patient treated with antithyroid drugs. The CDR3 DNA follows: TGTGCCAGCAGCTTAGCGACGGGACAGGGAACCTACGAGCAGTACTTC. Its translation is CASSLATGQGTYEQYF.